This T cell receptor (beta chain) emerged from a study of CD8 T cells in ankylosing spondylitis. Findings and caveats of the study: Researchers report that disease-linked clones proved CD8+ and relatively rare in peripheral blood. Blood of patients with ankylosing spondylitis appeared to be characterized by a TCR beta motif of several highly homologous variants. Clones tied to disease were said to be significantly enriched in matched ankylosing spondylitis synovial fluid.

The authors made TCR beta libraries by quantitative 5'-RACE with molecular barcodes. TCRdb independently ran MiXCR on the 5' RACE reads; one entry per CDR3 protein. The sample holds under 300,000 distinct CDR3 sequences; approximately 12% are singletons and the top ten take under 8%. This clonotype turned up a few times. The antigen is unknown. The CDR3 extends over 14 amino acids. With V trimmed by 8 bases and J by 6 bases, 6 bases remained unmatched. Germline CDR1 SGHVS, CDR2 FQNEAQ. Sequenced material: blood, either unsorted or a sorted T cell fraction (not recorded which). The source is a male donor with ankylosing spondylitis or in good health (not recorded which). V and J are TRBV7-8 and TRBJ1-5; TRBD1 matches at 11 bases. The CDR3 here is CASRRTGGRQPQHF. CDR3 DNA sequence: TGTGCCAGCCGCCGGACAGGGGGCCGTCAGCCCCAGCATTTT.